This entry concerns a single TCR beta chain. The same CDR3 can be traced to other DNA sequences in this sample. The sample's time point: after dendritic cell vaccination, including at tumor progression/relapse. Isocitrate dehydrogenase mutation was absent in all glioblastoma patients. The data originate from a study of glioma-infiltrating T cells after dendritic cell vaccination. Germline loops: CDR1 SGHRS, CDR2 YFSETQ. V lost 3 bases, J lost 5 bases, and 8 bases lay in between. There are 12 residues in the CDR3. Sequencing used immunoSEQ multiplex PCR; TCRdb keeps in-frame clones, though not all of them. This sample carries around 92,000 clones, approximately 80% of them seen once, and the ten largest clones take about 5.7%.

This clonotype was obtained from a human donor with glioblastoma. The rearrangement uses TRBV5-1 and TRBJ1-1; D is perhaps TRBD1 (5 bases). The sequences come from blood, collected after dendritic cell vaccination. The CDR3 DNA follows: TGCGCCAGCAGCTGGGGGGAAACTGAAGCTTTCTTT. Protein: CASSWGETEAFF.